This T cell receptor beta chain is from a study of T-cell memory formation after mild COVID-19. Across the study: The two donors had largely donor-specific TCR clusters. Findings and caveats of the study: Nothing confirmed that second-wave clones peaking on day 37 were specific for SARS-CoV-2. Among clones contracting day 15 to 85, CD4/CD8 was balanced, whereas later expanders leaned CD4+.

Details on this clonotype: Its antigen remains unknown.

5'RACE with constant-segment primers yielded barcoded, UMI-tagged TCR alpha and TCR beta cDNA libraries. TCRdb redid the calling of the 5' RACE reads with MiXCR, one entry per CDR3 protein. The sample lists some 350,000 distinct CDR3 sequences, over 10% occurring once. Trimming removed 5 bases from V and 7 bases from J; junction bases left unmatched: 9. The CDR3 has 14 residues. Germline V gene lookup returns CDR1 SEHNR and CDR2 FQNEAQ (reference sequence). The specimen was PBMCs or a T cell subset sorted from them (not recorded which). This chain uses TRBV7-9 with TRBJ1-2, with 8 bases identical to TRBD1. This sequence originates from a man aged 18 to 29 who had mild COVID-19 (a few samples of this study predate the infection). Cell type and time point are not known. The CDR3 DNA reads as TGTGCCAGCAGCCCGGGACAGGCCCTTGGTGGCTACACCTTC. Protein product: CASSPGQALGGYTF.